This TCR beta chain was captured by sequencing in a study of blood T cell repertoires in COVID-19. Germline V gene data show CDR1 as SGHTA and CDR2 as FQGTGA. There are 12 residues in the CDR3. V dropped 10 bases and J dropped 7; count of bases not matched to a gene: 5. This clone turned up a few times. In the source study's methods: Nucleated cell counts were estimated from reference gene primer amplification. Sequenced by immunoSEQ multiplex PCR; TCRdb stores in-frame clones only, minus some. Clone size and the V and J calls come from that table; the DNA yielded D and trimming. The sample records over 150,000 clones, about 90% being singletons.

The receptor comes from a woman in her twenties or thirties who had recovered from COVID-19. The sample was PBMCs or T cells enriched from blood (not recorded which). This chain joins TRBV7-3 and TRBJ1-2, with 11 bases fitting TRBD1. CDR3 in amino acids: CATGTGGGGYTF. CDR3 sequence (DNA): TGTGCCACCGGGACAGGGGGAGGTGGCTACACCTTC.